One sample yielded the 14 T cell receptor beta chains listed below, sequenced in a study of persistence of HIV-infected CD4 T cells. The stimulus was an HIV-1 Gag 15-mer peptide pool, about 1 ug/peptide/mL. Memory cells lacking CD40L and CD69 with high CD45RO were sorted. No antigens are known for them. This was the immunoSEQ version 4 assay in survey mode. Using immunoSEQ multiplex PCR, the repertoire was profiled, and TCRdb retains in-frame clones only, with some absent. The table shows about 64,000 clones, with about 81% occurring only once. The material was CD4+ T cells sorted from PBMCs after approximately 18-hour stimulation, obtained from a patient who received antiretroviral therapy. Source of these receptors: an adult man with HIV who was CMV-seropositive.

The chain joins TRBV29-1 to TRBJ2-7; D remains unclear. In germline, CDR1 is SQVTM, CDR2 ANQGSEA. The CDR3 is 11 residues long. V was pared by 7 bases and J by 2 bases, with 9 bases between. CDR3 bases: TGCAGCGCCTCCGACGCCTACGAGCAGTACTTC. Protein sequence: CSASDAYEQYF.

The V call is TRBV6-1, the J call TRBJ2-7; 9 bases align to TRBD1. CDR3 length: 15 residues. The germline V gene has CDR1 MNHNS and CDR2 SASEGT. V dropped 6 bases and J dropped 0; count of bases not matched to a gene: 6. The CDR3 here is CASSRGQGYSYEQYF. CDR3 DNA: TGTGCCAGCAGCCGGGGACAGGGCTACTCCTACGAGCAGTACTTC.

Concerning this clone: One junction end disagrees with the germline gene, perhaps due to a read error. This sequence joins TRBV5-4 and TRBJ1-1; 8 bases are a match to TRBD1. The CDR3 has 14 residues. Germline loops: CDR1 SGHNT, CDR2 YYREEE (reference sequence). The CDR3 region has the DNA TGTGCCAGCAGCCGGGACAGGATGAACGCTGAAGCTTTCTTT. This encodes CASSRDRMNAEAFF. The full variable domain, with the rest looked up from reference TRBV5-4 and TRBJ1-1, is ETGVTQSPTHLIKTRGQQVTLRCSSQSGHNTVSWYQQALGQGPQFIFQYYREEENGRGNFPPRFSGLQFPNYSSELNVNALELDDSALYLCASSRDRMNAEAFFGQGTRLTVV.

The chain uses TRBV2 and TRBJ1-6; TRBD1 is a possible D gene (6 bases). The V end lost 6 bases, the J end lost 8 bases, and 14 bases lay between the germline ends. Looked up from germline, CDR1 is SNHLY and CDR2 is FYNNEI. This CDR3 is built from 14 residues. This chain's CDR3 is CASRIQGTDSPLHF. CDR3 nucleotide sequence: TGTGCCAGCAGAATACAGGGAACCGATTCACCCCTCCACTTT.

The chain joins TRBV7-9 to TRBJ1-3; D is unclear. CDR3 length: 15 residues. V lost 5 bases and J 0 bases, leaving 11 bases between the germline ends. Germline values: CDR1 SEHNR, CDR2 FQNEAQ (reference sequence). The DNA of the CDR3 is TGTGCCAGCAGCGAAAGCATCCTCTCTGGAAACACCATATATTTT. This translates into CASSESILSGNTIYF.

This clone was observed a few times. V usage is TRBV5-1 and J usage is TRBJ2-7; 7 nucleotides agree with TRBD1. V dropped 5 bases and J dropped 3; count of bases not matched to a gene: 8. The CDR3 is 14 residues long. In germline, CDR1 is SGHRS, CDR2 YFSETQ. CDR3 region: CASSSDREIYEQYF. The CDR3 DNA follows: TGCGCCAGCAGTAGCGACAGGGAAATCTACGAGCAGTACTTC.

The chain uses TRBV9 and TRBJ2-2; D gene unclear. There are 11 residues in the CDR3. Germline V gene data show CDR1 as SGDLS and CDR2 as YYNGEE. Trimming shortened V by 3 bases and J by 8 bases, and 5 bases separated the two germline ends. As DNA, the CDR3 is TGTGCCAGCAGCGGAATGGGGGAGCTGTTTTTT. Protein: CASSGMGELFF.

V usage is TRBV6-1 and J usage is TRBJ2-3, with 9 bases identical to TRBD2. The germline gives CDR1 MNHNS, CDR2 SASEGT. The J segment lost 4 bases and the V segment lost 2 bases, leaving 10 bases of the junction unmatched. This CDR3 spans 17 amino acids. The CDR3 coding sequence is TGTGCCAGCAGTGAAATAGTCCGGCGGGGGGGCCCAGATACGCAGTATTTT. It specifies CASSEIVRRGGPDTQYF.

The chain recombines TRBV7-9 with TRBJ1-1; D is uncertain. This CDR3 is built from 13 residues. The V gene's germline CDR1 is SEHNR and CDR2 FQNEAQ (reference sequence). V gave up 5 bases and J gave up 1 base, with 8 bases separating them. CDR3 region: CASSPRQNTEAFF. The CDR3 DNA sequence: TGTGCCAGCAGCCCACGACAGAACACTGAAGCTTTCTTT.

The V call is TRBV18, the J call TRBJ2-1, with D possibly called TRBD1 or TRBD2 (5 bases each). V shed 1 base and J shed 5 bases, with 12 bases lying between them. The CDR3 spans 15 residues. The germline CDR1 and CDR2 sequences are KGHSH and LQKENI. The CDR3 sequence: CASSPRRGADNEQFF. Here the CDR3 DNA reads TGTGCCAGCTCACCACGACGGGGCGCTGACAATGAGCAGTTCTTC.

This chain links TRBV6-5 with TRBJ2-3; D may be TRBD1 or TRBD2 (6 bases each). V dropped 11 bases and J dropped 0 bases, with 18 bases sitting between them. The CDR3 totals 15 residues. Germline loops: CDR1 MNHEY, CDR2 SVGAGI. The CDR3 spells CAGGLGSSSTDTQYF. Here the CDR3 DNA reads TGTGCCGGGGGGCTGGGGAGTTCTAGCACAGATACGCAGTATTTT.

This clone was observed a few times. The chain carries TRBV6-5 and TRBJ2-2, with 8 nucleotides matching TRBD1. This CDR3 comprises 14 residues. With 10 bases clipped from V and 0 bases from J, the junction kept 4 bases outside the gene matches. Per the germline V gene, CDR1 is MNHEY and CDR2 is SVGAGI. The CDR3 loop reads CATRGQTNTGELFF. The CDR3 nucleotides read TGTGCCACCAGGGGGCAGACGAACACCGGGGAGCTGTTTTTT.

This clone occurred many times. This chain joins TRBV19 and TRBJ1-3; D ambiguous. CDR3 size: 14 residues. Germline lookup yields CDR1 LNHDA and CDR2 SQIVND (reference sequence). Trimming cost V 8 bases and J 0 bases, with 11 bases left between them. The DNA for the CDR3 is TGTGCCAGTCAAGCAGACCACTCTGGAAACACCATATATTTT. Its translation is CASQADHSGNTIYF.

Here the CDR3 DNA reads TGCGCCAGCAGTCCTGTAAAGCCCTCTGGAAACACCATATATTTT. Amino acids: CASSPVKPSGNTIYF. V and J are TRBV5-1 and TRBJ1-3; no clear D gene. The CDR3 sequence is 15 residues long. CDR1 and CDR2 from the germline V gene are SGHRS and YFSETQ. The V gene lost 5 bases and the J gene lost 0 bases, with 12 bases spanning the gap.